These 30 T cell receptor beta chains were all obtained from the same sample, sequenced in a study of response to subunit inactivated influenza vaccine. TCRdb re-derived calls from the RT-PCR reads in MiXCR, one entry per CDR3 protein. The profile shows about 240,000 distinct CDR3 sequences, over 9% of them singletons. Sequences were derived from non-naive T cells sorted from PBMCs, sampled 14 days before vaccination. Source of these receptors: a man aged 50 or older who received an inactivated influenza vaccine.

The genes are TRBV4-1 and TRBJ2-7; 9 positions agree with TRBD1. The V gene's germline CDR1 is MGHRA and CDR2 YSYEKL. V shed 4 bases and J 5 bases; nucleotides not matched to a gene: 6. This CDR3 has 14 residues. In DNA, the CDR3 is TGCGCCAGCAGCCGCCGGACAGGGGAAAACGAGCAGTACTTC. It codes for CASSRRTGENEQYF.

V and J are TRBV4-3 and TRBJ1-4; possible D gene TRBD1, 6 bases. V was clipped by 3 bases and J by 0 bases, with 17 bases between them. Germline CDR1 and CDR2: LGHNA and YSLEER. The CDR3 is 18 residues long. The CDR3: CASSQYTGSEATNEKLFF. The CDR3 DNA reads TGCGCCAGCAGCCAGTACACAGGGAGTGAAGCAACTAATGAAAAACTGTTTTTT.

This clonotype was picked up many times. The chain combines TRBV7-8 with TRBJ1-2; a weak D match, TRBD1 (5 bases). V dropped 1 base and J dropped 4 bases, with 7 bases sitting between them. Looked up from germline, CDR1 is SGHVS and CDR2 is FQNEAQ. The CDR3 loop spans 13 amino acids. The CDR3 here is CASSLGQFYGYTF. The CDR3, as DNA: TGTGCCAGCAGCTTAGGACAGTTCTATGGCTACACCTTC.

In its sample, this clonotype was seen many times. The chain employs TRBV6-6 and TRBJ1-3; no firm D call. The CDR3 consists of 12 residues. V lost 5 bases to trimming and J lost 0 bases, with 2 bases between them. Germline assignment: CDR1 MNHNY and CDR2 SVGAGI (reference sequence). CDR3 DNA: TGTGCCAGCAGTCGCTCTGGAAACACCATATATTTT. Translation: CASSRSGNTIYF.

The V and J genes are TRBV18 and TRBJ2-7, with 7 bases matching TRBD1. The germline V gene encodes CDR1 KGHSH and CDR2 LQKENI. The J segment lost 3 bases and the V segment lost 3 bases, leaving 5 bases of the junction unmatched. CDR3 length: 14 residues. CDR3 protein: CASSPGTALYEQYF. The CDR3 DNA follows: TGTGCCAGCTCACCCGGGACAGCCCTCTACGAGCAGTACTTC.

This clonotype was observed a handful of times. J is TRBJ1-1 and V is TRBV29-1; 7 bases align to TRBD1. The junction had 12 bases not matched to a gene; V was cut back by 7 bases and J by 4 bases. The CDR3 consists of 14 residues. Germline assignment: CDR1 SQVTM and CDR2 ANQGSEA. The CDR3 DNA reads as TGCAGCGCCCTGGGGGGCAGGGGGACCACTGAAGCTTTCTTT. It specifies CSALGGRGTTEAFF.

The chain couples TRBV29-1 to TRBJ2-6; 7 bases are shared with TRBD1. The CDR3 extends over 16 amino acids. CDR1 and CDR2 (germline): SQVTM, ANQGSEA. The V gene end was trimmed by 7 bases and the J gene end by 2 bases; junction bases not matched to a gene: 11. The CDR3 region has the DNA TGCAGCGCACACTTAGGGGGCGCAACTGGGGCCAACGTCCTGACTTTC. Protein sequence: CSAHLGGATGANVLTF.

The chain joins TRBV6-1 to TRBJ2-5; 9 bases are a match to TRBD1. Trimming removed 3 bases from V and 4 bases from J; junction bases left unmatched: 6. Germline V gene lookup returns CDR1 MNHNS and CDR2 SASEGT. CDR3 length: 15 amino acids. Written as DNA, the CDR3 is TGTGCCAGCAGTGAGGGGACAGGGACGGTAGAGACCCAGTACTTC. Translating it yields CASSEGTGTVETQYF.

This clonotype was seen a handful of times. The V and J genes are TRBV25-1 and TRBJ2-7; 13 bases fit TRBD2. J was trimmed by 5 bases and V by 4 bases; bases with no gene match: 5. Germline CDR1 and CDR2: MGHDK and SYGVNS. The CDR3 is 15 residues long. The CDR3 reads CASSAVGLAGDEQYF. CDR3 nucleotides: TGTGCCAGCAGTGCAGTCGGACTAGCGGGAGACGAGCAGTACTTC.

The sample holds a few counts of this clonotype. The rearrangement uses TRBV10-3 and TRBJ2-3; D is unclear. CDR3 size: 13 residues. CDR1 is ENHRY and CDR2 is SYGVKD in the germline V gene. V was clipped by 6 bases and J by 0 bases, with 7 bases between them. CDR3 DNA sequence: TGTGCCATCAGAGGTAGAAGCACAGATACGCAGTATTTT. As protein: CAIRGRSTDTQYF.

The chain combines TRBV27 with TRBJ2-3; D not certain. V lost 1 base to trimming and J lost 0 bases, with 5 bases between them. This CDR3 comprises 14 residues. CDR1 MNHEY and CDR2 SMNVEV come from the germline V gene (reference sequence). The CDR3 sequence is CASSLWASTDTQYF. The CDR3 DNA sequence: TGTGCCAGCAGTTTATGGGCTAGCACAGATACGCAGTATTTT.

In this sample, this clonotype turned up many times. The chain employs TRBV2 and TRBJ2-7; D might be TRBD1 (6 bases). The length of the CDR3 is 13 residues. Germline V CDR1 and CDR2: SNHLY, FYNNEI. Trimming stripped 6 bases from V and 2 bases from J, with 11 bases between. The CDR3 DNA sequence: TGTGCCAGCAGAAACAGGGCGACCTACGAGCAGTACTTC. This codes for CASRNRATYEQYF.

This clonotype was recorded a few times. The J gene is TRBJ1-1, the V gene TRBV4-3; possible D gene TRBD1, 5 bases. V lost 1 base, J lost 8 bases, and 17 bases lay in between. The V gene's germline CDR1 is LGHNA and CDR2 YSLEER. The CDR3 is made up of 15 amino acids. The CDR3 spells CASSQALGGGYEAFF. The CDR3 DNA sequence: TGCGCCAGCAGCCAAGCTCTGGGGGGAGGGTACGAAGCTTTCTTT.

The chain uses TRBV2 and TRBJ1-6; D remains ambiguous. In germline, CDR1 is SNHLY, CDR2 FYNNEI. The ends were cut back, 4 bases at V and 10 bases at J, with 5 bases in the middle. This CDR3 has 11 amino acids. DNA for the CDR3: TGTGCCAGCAGTGGGACGTCACCCCTCCACTTT. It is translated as CASSGTSPLHF.

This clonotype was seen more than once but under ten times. CDR3 loop: CASSYSLAANTGELFF. CDR3 DNA sequence: TGTGCCAGCAGTTACAGCCTAGCGGCGAACACCGGGGAGCTGTTTTTT. The V gene is TRBV6-2 or TRBV6-3, the J gene TRBJ2-2; 7 bases are a match to TRBD2. J gave up 0 bases and V 2 bases, and 3 bases lay outside the gene matches. This CDR3 region has 16 residues. The germline gives CDR1 MNHEY, CDR2 SVGEGT.

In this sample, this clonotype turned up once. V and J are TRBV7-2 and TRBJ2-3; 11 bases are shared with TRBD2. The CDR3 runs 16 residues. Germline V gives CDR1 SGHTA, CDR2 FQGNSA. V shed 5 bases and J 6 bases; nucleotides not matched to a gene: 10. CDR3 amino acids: CASSLGLAGPRDTQYF. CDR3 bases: TGTGCCAGCAGCCTAGGACTAGCGGGCCCGAGGGATACGCAGTATTTT. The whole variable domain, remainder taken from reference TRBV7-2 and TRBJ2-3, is GAGVSQSPSNKVTEKGKDVELRCDPISGHTALYWYRQSLGQGLEFLIYFQGNSAPDKSGLPSDRFSAERTGGSVSTLTIQRTQQEDSAVYLCASSLGLAGPRDTQYFGPGTRLTVL.

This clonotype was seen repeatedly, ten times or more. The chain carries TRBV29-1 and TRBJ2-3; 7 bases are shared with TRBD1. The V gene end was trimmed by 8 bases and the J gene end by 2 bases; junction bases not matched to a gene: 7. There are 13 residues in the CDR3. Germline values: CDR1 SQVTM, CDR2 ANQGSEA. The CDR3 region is CSTRDSNTDTQYF. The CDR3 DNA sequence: TGCAGCACCCGGGACAGCAACACAGATACGCAGTATTTT.

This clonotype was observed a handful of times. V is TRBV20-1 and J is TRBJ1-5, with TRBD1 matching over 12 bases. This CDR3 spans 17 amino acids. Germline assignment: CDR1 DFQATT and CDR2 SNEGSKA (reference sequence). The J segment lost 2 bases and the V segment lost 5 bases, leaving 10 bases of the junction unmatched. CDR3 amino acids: CSAYPGTGGAGNQPQHF. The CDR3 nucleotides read TGCAGTGCTTACCCCGGGACAGGGGGCGCGGGCAATCAGCCCCAGCATTTT.

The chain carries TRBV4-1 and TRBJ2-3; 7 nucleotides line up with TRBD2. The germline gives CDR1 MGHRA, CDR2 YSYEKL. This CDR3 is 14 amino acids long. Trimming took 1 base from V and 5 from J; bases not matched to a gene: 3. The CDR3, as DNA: TGCGCCAGCAGCCAAGGACTAGCAAGAGATACGCAGTATTTT. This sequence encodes CASSQGLARDTQYF.

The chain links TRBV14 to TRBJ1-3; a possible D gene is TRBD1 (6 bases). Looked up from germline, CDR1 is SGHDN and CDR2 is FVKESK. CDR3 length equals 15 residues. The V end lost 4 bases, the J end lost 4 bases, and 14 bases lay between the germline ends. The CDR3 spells CASSLYTGPGNTIYF. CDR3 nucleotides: TGTGCCAGCAGCCTATATACAGGGCCCGGAAACACCATATATTTT.

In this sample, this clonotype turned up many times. DNA for the CDR3: TGCAGCGACGGACTAGCGGGTGGGGAGCAGTACTTC. It yields the protein CSDGLAGGEQYF. The V and J genes are TRBV29-1 and TRBJ2-7, with 11 bases identical to TRBD2. The CDR3 is 12 residues long. Germline assignment: CDR1 SQVTM and CDR2 ANQGSEA. The junction had 6 bases not matched to a gene; V was cut back by 7 bases and J by 7 bases.

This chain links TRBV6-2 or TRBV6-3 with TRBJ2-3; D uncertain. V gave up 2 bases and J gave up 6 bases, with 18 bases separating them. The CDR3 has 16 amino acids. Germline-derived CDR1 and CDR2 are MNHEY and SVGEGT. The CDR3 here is CASSYETGLWSDTQYF. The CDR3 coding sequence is TGTGCCAGCAGTTACGAGACTGGGCTTTGGTCGGATACGCAGTATTTT.

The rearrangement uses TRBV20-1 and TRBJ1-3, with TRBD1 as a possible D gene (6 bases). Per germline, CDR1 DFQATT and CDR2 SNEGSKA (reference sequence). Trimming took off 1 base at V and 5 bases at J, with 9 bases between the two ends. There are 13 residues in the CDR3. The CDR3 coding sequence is TGCAGTGCTAGAGGCCGGGGGCGAAACACCATATATTTT. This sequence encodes CSARGRGRNTIYF.

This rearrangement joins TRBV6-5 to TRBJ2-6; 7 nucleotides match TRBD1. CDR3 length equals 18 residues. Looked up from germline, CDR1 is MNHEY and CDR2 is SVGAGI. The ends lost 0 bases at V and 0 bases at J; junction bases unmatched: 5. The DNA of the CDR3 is TGTGCCAGCAGTTACTCCCGACAGGGCCTCTCTGGGGCCAACGTCCTGACTTTC. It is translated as CASSYSRQGLSGANVLTF.

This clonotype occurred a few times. In DNA form, the CDR3 reads TGCAGCGTTGAAGGACGCGGCGTAGAGACCCAGTACTTC. Residues: CSVEGRGVETQYF. This chain joins TRBV29-1 and TRBJ2-5, with D uncertain. This CDR3 is built from 13 residues. Germline CDR1 and CDR2: SQVTM and ANQGSEA. V gave up 1 base and J gave up 4 bases, with 10 bases separating them.

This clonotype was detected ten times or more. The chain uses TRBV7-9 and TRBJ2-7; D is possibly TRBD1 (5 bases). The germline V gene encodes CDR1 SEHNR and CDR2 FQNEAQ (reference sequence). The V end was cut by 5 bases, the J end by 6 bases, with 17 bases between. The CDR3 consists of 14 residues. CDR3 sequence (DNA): TGTGCCAGCAGCCCCCAGGGTAGGGGTGGCGAGCAGTACTTC. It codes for CASSPQGRGGEQYF.

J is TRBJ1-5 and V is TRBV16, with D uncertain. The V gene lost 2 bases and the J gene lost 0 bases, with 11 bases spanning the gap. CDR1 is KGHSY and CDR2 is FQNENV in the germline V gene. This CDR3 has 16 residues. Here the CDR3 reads CASSQRGAYSNQPQHF. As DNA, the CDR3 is TGTGCCAGCAGCCAACGGGGAGCCTATAGCAATCAGCCCCAGCATTTT.

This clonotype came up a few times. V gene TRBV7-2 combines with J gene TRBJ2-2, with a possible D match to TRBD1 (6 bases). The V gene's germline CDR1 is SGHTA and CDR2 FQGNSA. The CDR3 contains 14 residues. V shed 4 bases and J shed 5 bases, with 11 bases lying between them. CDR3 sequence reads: CASSSDRPTGELFF. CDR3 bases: TGTGCCAGCAGCTCGGACAGACCTACCGGGGAGCTGTTTTTT. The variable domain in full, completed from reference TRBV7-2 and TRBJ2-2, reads GAGVSQSPSNKVTEKGKDVELRCDPISGHTALYWYRQSLGQGLEFLIYFQGNSAPDKSGLPSDRFSAERTGGSVSTLTIQRTQQEDSAVYLCASSSDRPTGELFFGEGSRLTVL.

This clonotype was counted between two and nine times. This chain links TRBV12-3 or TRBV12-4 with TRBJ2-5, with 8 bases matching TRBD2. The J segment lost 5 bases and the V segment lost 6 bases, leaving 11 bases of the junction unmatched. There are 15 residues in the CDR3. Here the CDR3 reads CASRSTSGGGETQYF. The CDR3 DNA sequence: TGTGCCAGCAGGTCAACTAGCGGAGGCGGGGAGACCCAGTACTTC.

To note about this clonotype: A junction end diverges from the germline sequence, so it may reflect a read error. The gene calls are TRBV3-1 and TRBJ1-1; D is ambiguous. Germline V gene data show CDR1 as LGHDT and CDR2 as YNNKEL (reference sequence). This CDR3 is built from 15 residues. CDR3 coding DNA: TGTGCCACCAGCGCCCGGGCCCTGATGGACACTGAAGCTTTCTTT. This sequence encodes CATSARALMDTEAFF.